These 28 T cell receptor beta chains were sequenced from one sample in a study of T cell repertoires in cytomegalovirus infection (dated 2019 in TCRdb). The sample's treatment or condition, from its label and the paper: in vitro stimulation with specific CMV peptide epitopes to enrich CMV-specific T cells. Sequenced on an Illumina HiSeq 1500. TCRdb's own reprocessing of the public reads used fastp at Q25 and MiXCR and kept productive beta chains. Every distinct CDR3 protein forms one entry, paired with its most common genes and DNA. Present in this sample are about 220,000 distinct CDR3 sequences, around 35% of which were seen just once. Jointly, the top ten make up about 60% of the sample. No antigen is known for these receptors. The sequencing used CD8+ T cells from cultured PBMCs, collected from culture after CMV antigen stimulation. The receptors derive from a human donor in good health (CMV status not recorded). Some clones in this sample may be carry-over from other donors' samples.

The genes are TRBV10-3 and TRBJ2-2; perhaps TRBD2 as D (6 bases). Trimming pared 2 bases from V and 4 bases from J, leaving 11 bases between. Germline CDR1 reads ENHRY; CDR2 reads SYGVKD. This CDR3 is built from 15 residues. The CDR3 is CAISEAGTATGELFF. The CDR3 DNA sequence: TGTGCCATCAGTGAGGCCGGGACTGCCACCGGGGAGCTGTTTTTT.

For this clonotype: A read error may account for a junction end that differs from germline. This rearrangement joins TRBV4-1 to TRBJ2-7, with 9 bases aligning to TRBD2. This CDR3 comprises 16 residues. Germline V gene data show CDR1 as MGHRA and CDR2 as YSYEKL. CDR3 region: CASSQDRATSGYEQYF. The CDR3 DNA sequence: TGTGCCAGCAGCCAAGATAGGGCGACTAGCGGCTACGAGCAGTACTTC.

The chain uses TRBV29-1 and TRBJ2-7; 8 bases agree with TRBD2. This CDR3 contains 13 residues. The trim removed 4 bases at V and 0 bases at J, leaving 2 bases unmatched. Germline-derived CDR1 and CDR2 are SQVTM and ANQGSEA. The CDR3 region has the DNA TGCAGCGTTGTGGCGGGGGGCTCCTACGAGCAGTACTTC. Protein: CSVVAGGSYEQYF.

The CDR3 is CAISEQGEGGQPQHF. The CDR3 nucleotides are TGTGCCATCAGTGAACAGGGAGAGGGAGGTCAGCCCCAGCATTTT. The V call is TRBV10-3, the J call TRBJ1-5; weak D call: TRBD1 (6 bases). Germline CDR1 ENHRY, CDR2 SYGVKD. The CDR3 covers 15 residues. Trimming left V 3 bases short and J 6 bases short, with 15 bases between.

This chain joins TRBV5-1 and TRBJ2-5; 7 bases map to TRBD1. The CDR3 is made up of 17 amino acids. V was pared by 3 bases and J by 1 base, with 12 bases of the junction left unmatched. Germline loops: CDR1 SGHRS, CDR2 YFSETQ. CDR3 sequence: CASSSKTGQVAQETQYF. Here the CDR3 DNA reads TGCGCCAGCAGCTCCAAAACCGGACAGGTTGCCCAAGAGACCCAGTACTTC.

The chain uses TRBV27 and TRBJ1-2; D unresolved. The CDR3 contains 14 residues. The ends were cut back, 5 bases at V and 2 bases at J, with 12 bases in the middle. The V gene's germline CDR1 is MNHEY and CDR2 SMNVEV (reference sequence). DNA of the CDR3: TGTGCCAGCAGTAACTCGCCGGGGAACTATGGCTACACCTTC. It translates to CASSNSPGNYGYTF.

This clonotype was seen at least ten times. The rearrangement links TRBV7-2 to TRBJ1-4, with 9 bases lining up with TRBD1. CDR3 size: 15 residues. Looked up from germline, CDR1 is SGHTA and CDR2 is FQGNSA. Trimming took 5 bases from V and 13 from J; bases not matched to a gene: 14. The CDR3 nucleotides are TGTGCCAGCAGCAACCTTTTTTGGGGACAGGGAGGACTGTTTTTT. Its protein is CASSNLFWGQGGLFF.

DNA of the CDR3: TGCGCCAGCAGCTGGCGTAACAATGAGCAGTTCTTC. It is translated as CASSWRNNEQFF. J is TRBJ2-1 and V is TRBV5-1; D gene uncertain. CDR1 is SGHRS, CDR2 YFSETQ, per germline. V was trimmed by 3 bases and J by 5 bases, leaving 6 bases between them. CDR3 length equals 12 residues. The full variable domain, completed using reference TRBV5-1 and TRBJ2-1, is KAGVTQTPRYLIKTRGQQVTLSCSPISGHRSVSWYQQTPGQGLQFLFEYFSETQRNKGNFPGRFSGRQFSNSRSEMNVSTLELGDSALYLCASSWRNNEQFFGPGTRLTVL.

This clonotype was counted a few times. The CDR3 DNA reads TGTGCCAGCAGTCCCCATCTAGCCAAAAACATTCAGTACTTC. It translates to CASSPHLAKNIQYF. The chain carries TRBV6-1 and TRBJ2-4, with D unresolved. Trimming took 5 bases from V and 0 from J, leaving 8 bases between them. The CDR3 spans 14 residues. Looked up from germline, CDR1 is MNHNS and CDR2 is SASEGT.

This chain uses TRBV10-3 with TRBJ2-3; 7 bases line up with TRBD2. The germline gives CDR1 ENHRY, CDR2 SYGVKD. The CDR3 is made up of 16 amino acids. With 3 bases clipped from V and 2 bases from J, the junction kept 8 bases outside the gene matches. The CDR3 is CAISELAGENTDTQYF. As DNA, the CDR3 is TGTGCCATCAGTGAATTGGCGGGGGAGAACACAGATACGCAGTATTTT.

This rearrangement joins TRBV15 to TRBJ1-5; 9 bases agree with TRBD1. The CDR3 runs 16 residues. V lost 1 base to trimming and J lost 5 bases; unmatched junction nucleotides: 6. CDR1 is LNHNV and CDR2 is YYDKDF in the germline V gene (reference sequence). In nucleotides, the CDR3 is TGTGCCACCAGCAGAGGATACAGGGGGCTCGATCAGCCCCAGCATTTT. Residues: CATSRGYRGLDQPQHF.

The chain couples TRBV20-1 to TRBJ1-5, with 7 bases that match TRBD1. The germline V gene has CDR1 DFQATT and CDR2 SNEGSKA (reference sequence). This CDR3 comprises 14 residues. The V segment lost 1 base and the J segment 4 bases; nucleotides outside the gene matches: 4. The CDR3 is CSARGQDRNQPQHF. As DNA, the CDR3 is TGCAGTGCTAGAGGGCAGGACAGGAATCAGCCCCAGCATTTT.

CDR3 region: CASIDRGYTGELFF. The DNA for the CDR3 is TGTGCCAGCATCGACAGGGGGTACACCGGGGAGCTGTTTTTT. V usage is TRBV7-2 and J usage is TRBJ2-2; the match to TRBD1 covers 9 bases. In germline, CDR1 is SGHTA, CDR2 FQGNSA. This CDR3 spans 14 amino acids. V was pared by 7 bases and J by 3 bases, with 3 bases of the junction left unmatched.

The V gene is TRBV10-3, the J gene TRBJ2-7; 9 nucleotides agree with TRBD1. The CDR3 totals 15 residues. The V and J ends lost 2 bases and 5 bases, in that order; junction bases with no gene match: 7. Germline CDR1 and CDR2: ENHRY and SYGVKD. The CDR3 DNA reads as TGTGCCATCAGTGAGGAAGGGACAGGGAGCCACGAGCAGTACTTC. It encodes CAISEEGTGSHEQYF.

This chain uses TRBV4-1 with TRBJ1-1; D unclear. The germline gives CDR1 MGHRA, CDR2 YSYEKL. The length of the CDR3 is 14 residues. Trimming removed 3 bases at V and 4 bases at J, with 12 bases between. CDR3 in amino acids: CASSHGETGTEAFF. The CDR3 DNA reads as TGCGCCAGCAGCCACGGAGAGACCGGCACTGAAGCTTTCTTT.

This clonotype has more than one count but fewer than ten. The genes are TRBV27 and TRBJ1-5, with D possibly TRBD1 on 5 matching bases. The V end was cut by 5 bases, the J end by 2 bases, with 13 bases between. Germline V lookup: CDR1 MNHEY, CDR2 SMNVEV (reference sequence). There are 15 residues in the CDR3. CDR3 nucleotides: TGTGCCAGCAGTCCCAGGGATACCGGCAATCAGCCCCAGCATTTT. It specifies CASSPRDTGNQPQHF.

The chain carries TRBV7-9 and TRBJ2-1; D unresolved. V lost 0 bases and J lost 6, with 6 bases in between. Germline values: CDR1 SEHNR, CDR2 FQNEAQ (reference sequence). The CDR3 contains 13 residues. The CDR3 DNA follows: TGTGCCAGCAGCTTAGCGCAAGCCAATGAGCAGTTCTTC. It specifies CASSLAQANEQFF.

This clonotype was detected once. The V gene is TRBV28, the J gene TRBJ1-1; possibly TRBD1 for D (6 bases). Germline V lookup: CDR1 MDHEN, CDR2 SYDVKM. The CDR3 has 16 amino acids. V lost 3 bases, J lost 6 bases, and 20 bases lay in between. The CDR3 is CASSLGLRGLKAEAFF. In DNA form, the CDR3 reads TGTGCCAGCAGTTTGGGTCTTCGGGGGCTGAAGGCTGAAGCTTTCTTT.

This clonotype occurred many times. The chain combines TRBV7-3 with TRBJ2-5; D is possibly TRBD2 (6 bases). In germline, CDR1 is SGHTA, CDR2 FQGTGA. V was trimmed by 2 bases and J by 4 bases, leaving 20 bases between them. This CDR3 comprises 17 residues. CDR3 in amino acids: CASSLEVGGRGGETQYF. Written as DNA, the CDR3 is TGTGCCAGCAGCTTAGAGGTCGGAGGGAGAGGTGGAGAGACCCAGTACTTC.

The table lists this clonotype with a few counts. The chain joins TRBV27 to TRBJ1-6; TRBD1 might be the D (5 bases). The germline V gene encodes CDR1 MNHEY and CDR2 SMNVEV (reference sequence). This CDR3 has 13 amino acids. V shed 4 bases and J shed 7 bases, with 8 bases lying between them. The CDR3 loop reads CASSSGVNSPLHF. CDR3 nucleotides: TGTGCCAGCAGTTCGGGGGTAAATTCACCCCTCCACTTT.

The V and J genes are TRBV12-5 and TRBJ1-2, with TRBD1 matching over 8 bases. The germline gives CDR1 LGHNT, CDR2 FRNRAP. The CDR3 length is 15 residues. Losses at the gene ends were 6 bases for V and 5 bases for J; bases not matched to a gene: 11. The CDR3 loop is CASGLPWDRLYGYTF. CDR3 DNA sequence: TGTGCTAGTGGACTCCCCTGGGACAGGTTGTATGGCTACACCTTC. Variable domain in full (rest from reference TRBV12-5 and TRBJ1-2): DARVTQTPRHKVTEMGQEVTMRCQPILGHNTVFWYRQTMMQGLELLAYFRNRAPLDDSGMPKDRFSAEMPDATLATLKIQPSEPRDSAVYFCASGLPWDRLYGYTFGSGTRLTVV.

This clonotype was seen repeatedly, ten times or more. V usage is TRBV7-9 and J usage is TRBJ2-5, with 16 bases matching TRBD2. This CDR3 has 18 amino acids. CDR1 and CDR2 (germline): SEHNR, FQNEAQ (reference sequence). V lost 0 bases and J lost 5; bases outside the gene matches: 6. This CDR3 is CASSLAGLAGGPSETQYF. DNA of the CDR3: TGTGCCAGCAGCTTAGCGGGACTAGCGGGGGGGCCGAGCGAGACCCAGTACTTC.

This clonotype appeared a few times. The chain links TRBV6-2 or TRBV6-3 to TRBJ2-2; possibly TRBD1 for D (5 bases). Germline CDR1 and CDR2: MNHEY and SVGEGT. Trimming cost V 2 bases and J 2 bases, with 24 bases left between them. CDR3 length equals 20 residues. The CDR3 region is CASSYHLGHGARLNTGELFF. The CDR3 nucleotides read TGTGCCAGCAGTTACCATCTCGGACACGGCGCCAGGTTAAACACCGGGGAGCTGTTTTTT.

This clonotype was seen only a few times. This chain connects TRBV7-9 to TRBJ2-2; TRBD2 matches at 7 bases. Germline V gene sequence: CDR1 SEHNR, CDR2 FQNEAQ (reference sequence). V gave up 3 bases and J gave up 1 base; unmatched junction bases: 5. The CDR3 is made up of 16 amino acids. The CDR3 sequence: CASSFSGRRNTGELFF. For the CDR3, the DNA is TGTGCCAGCAGCTTTAGCGGGCGAAGGAACACCGGGGAGCTGTTTTTT.

This clonotype was counted only a few times. The CDR3 region has the DNA TGTGCCAGCAGCGCAACCGGGACAGGTGGCCACGAGCAGTACTTC. This translates into CASSATGTGGHEQYF. This rearrangement joins TRBV11-2 to TRBJ2-7; 8 nucleotides line up with TRBD1. The CDR3 has 15 amino acids. Germline CDR1 is SGHAT and CDR2 is FQNNGV. Trimming at V came to 5 bases and at J to 5 bases, leaving 11 bases not matched to a gene.

The chain recombines TRBV11-2 with TRBJ1-1; TRBD1 is a possible D gene (5 bases). Trimming stripped 0 bases from V and 5 bases from J, with 13 bases between. This CDR3 region has 15 residues. CDR1 SGHAT and CDR2 FQNNGV come from the germline V gene. The DNA of the CDR3 is TGTGCCAGCAGCTTAGATGGGGCGGGAGGGACTGAAGCTTTCTTT. Residues: CASSLDGAGGTEAFF.

This clonotype was observed once. The chain links TRBV5-4 to TRBJ2-2, with TRBD1 identical over 9 bases. V was clipped by 3 bases and J by 6 bases; unmatched bases: 9. Per germline, CDR1 SGHNT and CDR2 YYREEE (reference sequence). This CDR3 has 16 residues. CDR3 DNA: TGTGCCAGCAGCTCCGGACAGGGGTCGTTAGCCGGGGAGCTGTTTTTT. It specifies CASSSGQGSLAGELFF.

In this sample, this clonotype is medium-sized (0.01 to 0.1%). This chain joins TRBV7-3 and TRBJ2-1, with D maybe TRBD1 (6 bases). CDR3 size: 15 residues. Trimming left V 1 base short and J 4 bases short, with 11 bases between. Germline V gene data show CDR1 as SGHTA and CDR2 as FQGTGA. CDR3 loop: CASSLRQGLYNEQFF. Written as DNA, the CDR3 is TGTGCCAGCAGCTTAAGGCAGGGGCTGTACAATGAGCAGTTCTTC.